This TCR beta chain stems from a study of OX40 agonist ivuxolimab in advanced cancers. Whole-study context: Dose-escalation patients had hepatocellular carcinoma, melanoma, renal cell or head and neck cancer. The dose-escalation cohort was about 87% male, with a mean age of around 60 years, ranging about 20 to 85.

Study-wide results and caveats: At 0.1 to 3.0 mg/kg, CD4+ and CD8+ blood T cells expanded clonally by week 6.

Baseline, cycle 4 day 1, and cycle 7 day 1 were the blood sampling points. Note on this clone: Its specificity is not known.

Germline CDR1 is MDHEN and CDR2 is SYDVKM. The CDR3 length is 12 residues. Produced via immunoSEQ multiplex PCR; TCRdb's table is partial and in-frame only. Among tens of thousands of clones listed, about 76% were seen once. The sample in question was CD4+ or CD8+ T cells sorted from blood, obtained in a trial of the OX40 agonist ivuxolimab. The sequence came from an adult with an advanced solid tumor such as melanoma, head and neck, liver or kidney cancer. V and J are TRBV28 and TRBJ2-5; D remains unclear. The DNA end favors TRBJ2-7, so the J call may be wrong. CDR3 loop: CASSPDTYEQYF. Written as DNA, the CDR3 is TGTGCCAGCAGTCCCGATACCTACGAGCAGTACTTC.